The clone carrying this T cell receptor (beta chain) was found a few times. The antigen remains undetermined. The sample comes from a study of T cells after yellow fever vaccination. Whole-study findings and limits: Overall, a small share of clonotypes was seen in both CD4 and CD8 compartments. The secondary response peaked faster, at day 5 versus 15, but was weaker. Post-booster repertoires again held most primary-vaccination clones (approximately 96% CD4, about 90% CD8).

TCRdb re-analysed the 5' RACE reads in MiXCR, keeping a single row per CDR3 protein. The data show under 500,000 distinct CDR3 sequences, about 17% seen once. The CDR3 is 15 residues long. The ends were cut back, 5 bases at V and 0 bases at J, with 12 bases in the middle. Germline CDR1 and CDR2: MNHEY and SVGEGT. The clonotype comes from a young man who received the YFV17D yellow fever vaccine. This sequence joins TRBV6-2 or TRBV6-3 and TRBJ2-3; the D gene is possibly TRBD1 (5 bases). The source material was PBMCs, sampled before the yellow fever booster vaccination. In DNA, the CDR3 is TGTGCCAGCAGTCCGAGGACATCTAGCACAGATACGCAGTATTTT. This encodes CASSPRTSSTDTQYF.